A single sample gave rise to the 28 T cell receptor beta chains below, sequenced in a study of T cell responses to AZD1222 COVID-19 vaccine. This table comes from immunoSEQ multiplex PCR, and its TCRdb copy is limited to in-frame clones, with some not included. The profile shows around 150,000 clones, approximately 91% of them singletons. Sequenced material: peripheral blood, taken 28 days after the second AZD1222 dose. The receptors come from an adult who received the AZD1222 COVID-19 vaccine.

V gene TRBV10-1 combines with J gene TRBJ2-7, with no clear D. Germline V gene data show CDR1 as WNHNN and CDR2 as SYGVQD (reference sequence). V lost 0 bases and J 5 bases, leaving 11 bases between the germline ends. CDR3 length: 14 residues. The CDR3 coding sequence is TGCGCCAGCAGTGAGTCGAAGGAAAGTAACGAGCAGTACTTC. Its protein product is CASSESKESNEQYF.

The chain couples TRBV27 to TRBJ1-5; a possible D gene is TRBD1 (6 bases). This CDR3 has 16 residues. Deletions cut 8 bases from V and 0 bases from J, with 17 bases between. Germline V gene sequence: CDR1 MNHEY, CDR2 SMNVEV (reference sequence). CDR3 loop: CASRPRDINSNQPQHF. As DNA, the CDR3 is TGTGCCAGCCGTCCACGGGACATCAATAGCAATCAGCCCCAGCATTTT.

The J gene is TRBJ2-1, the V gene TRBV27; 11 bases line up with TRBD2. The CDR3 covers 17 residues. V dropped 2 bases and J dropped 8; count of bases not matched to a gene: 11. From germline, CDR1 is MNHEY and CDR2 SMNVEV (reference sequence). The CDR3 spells CASSLLRLAGMGHEQFF. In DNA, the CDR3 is TGTGCCAGCAGTTTACTCCGACTAGCGGGAATGGGCCATGAGCAGTTCTTC.

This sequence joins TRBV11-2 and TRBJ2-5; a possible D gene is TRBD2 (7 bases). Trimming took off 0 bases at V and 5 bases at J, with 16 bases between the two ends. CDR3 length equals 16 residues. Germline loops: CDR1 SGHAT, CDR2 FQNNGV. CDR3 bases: TGTGCCAGCAGCTTAGACAGGGGCGGGGGCCGGGAGACCCAGTACTTC. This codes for CASSLDRGGGRETQYF.

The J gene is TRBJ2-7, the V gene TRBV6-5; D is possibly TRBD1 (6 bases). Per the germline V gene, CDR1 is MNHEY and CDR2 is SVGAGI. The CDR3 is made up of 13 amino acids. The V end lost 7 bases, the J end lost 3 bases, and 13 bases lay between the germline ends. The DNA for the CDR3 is TGTGCCAGCATCATGGACAGTGGCTACGAGCAGTACTTC. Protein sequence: CASIMDSGYEQYF.

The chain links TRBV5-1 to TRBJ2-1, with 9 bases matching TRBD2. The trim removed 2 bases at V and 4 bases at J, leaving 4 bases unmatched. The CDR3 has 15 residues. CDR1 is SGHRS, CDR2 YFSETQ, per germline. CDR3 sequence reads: CASSFSSGRYNEQFF. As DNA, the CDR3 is TGCGCCAGCAGCTTTTCAAGCGGGAGGTACAATGAGCAGTTCTTC. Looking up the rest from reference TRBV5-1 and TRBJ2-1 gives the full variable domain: KAGVTQTPRYLIKTRGQQVTLSCSPISGHRSVSWYQQTPGQGLQFLFEYFSETQRNKGNFPGRFSGRQFSNSRSEMNVSTLELGDSALYLCASSFSSGRYNEQFFGPGTRLTVL.

This chain's CDR3 is CASSLDRPGAYGYTF. In DNA, the CDR3 is TGTGCCAGCAGCTTGGACAGGCCGGGGGCTTATGGCTACACCTTC. The V call is TRBV5-8, the J call TRBJ1-2; D may be TRBD1 (6 bases). CDR3 length equals 15 residues. Germline values: CDR1 SGHTS, CDR2 YDEGEE. V shed 0 bases and J shed 5 bases, with 14 bases lying between them.

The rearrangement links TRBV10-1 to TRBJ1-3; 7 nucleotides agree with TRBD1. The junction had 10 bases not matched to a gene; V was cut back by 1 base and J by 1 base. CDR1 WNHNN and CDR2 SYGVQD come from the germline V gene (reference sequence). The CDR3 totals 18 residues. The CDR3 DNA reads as TGCGCCAGCAGTGAGTTAGGGGGACAGCGCATTTCTGGAAACACCATATATTTT. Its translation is CASSELGGQRISGNTIYF.

For the CDR3, the DNA is TGTGCCATCAACCTTACTCCTGGGGATACGCAGTATTTT. The encoded protein is CAINLTPGDTQYF. The chain recombines TRBV10-3 with TRBJ2-3; D remains unclear. Germline assignment: CDR1 ENHRY and CDR2 SYGVKD. This CDR3 region has 13 residues. Trimming stripped 7 bases from V and 6 bases from J, with 14 bases between.

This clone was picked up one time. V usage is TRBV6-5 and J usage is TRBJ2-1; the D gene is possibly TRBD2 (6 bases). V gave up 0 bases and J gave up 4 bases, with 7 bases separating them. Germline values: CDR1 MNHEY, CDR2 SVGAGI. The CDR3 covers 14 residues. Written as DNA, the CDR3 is TGTGCCAGCAGTTACTCCGGGGGATACAATGAGCAGTTCTTC. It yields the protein CASSYSGGYNEQFF.

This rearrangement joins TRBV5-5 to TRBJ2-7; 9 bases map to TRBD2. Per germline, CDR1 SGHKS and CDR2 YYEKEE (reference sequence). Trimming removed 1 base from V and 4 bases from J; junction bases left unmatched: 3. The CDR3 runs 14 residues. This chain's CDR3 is CASSLRGGAYEQYF. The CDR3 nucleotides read TGTGCCAGCAGCTTGCGCGGGGGGGCTTACGAGCAGTACTTC. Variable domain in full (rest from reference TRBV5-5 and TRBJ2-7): DAGVTQSPTHLIKTRGQQVTLRCSPISGHKSVSWYQQVLGQGPQFIFQYYEKEERGRGNFPDRFSARQFPNYSSELNVNALLLGDSALYLCASSLRGGAYEQYFGPGTRLTVT.

The CDR3 sequence: CASSYFGTGFEAFF. The CDR3 DNA sequence: TGTGCCAGCAGTTACTTCGGGACAGGGTTTGAAGCTTTCTTT. The V and J genes are TRBV6-2 or TRBV6-3 and TRBJ1-1, with 9 bases aligning to TRBD1. Trimming cost V 1 base and J 7 bases; bases outside gene matches: 4. Per the germline V gene, CDR1 is MNHEY and CDR2 is SVGEGT. There are 14 residues in the CDR3.

The CDR3 nucleotides read TGTGCCAGCAATGAATGGGGTGGTGGCTCTACCTACGAGCAGTACTTC. Protein: CASNEWGGGSTYEQYF. The genes are TRBV28 and TRBJ2-7; no definite D call. The CDR3 is 16 residues long. Germline CDR1 reads MDHEN; CDR2 reads SYDVKM. The V end lost 7 bases, the J end lost 2 bases, and 21 bases lay between the germline ends.

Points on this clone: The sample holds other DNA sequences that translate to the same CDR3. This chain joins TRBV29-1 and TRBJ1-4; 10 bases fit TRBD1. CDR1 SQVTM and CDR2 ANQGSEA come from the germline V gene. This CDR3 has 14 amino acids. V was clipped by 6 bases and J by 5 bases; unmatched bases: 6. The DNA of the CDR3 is TGCAGCGTAGAGGGGACAGGGGACAATGAAAAACTGTTTTTT. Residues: CSVEGTGDNEKLFF.

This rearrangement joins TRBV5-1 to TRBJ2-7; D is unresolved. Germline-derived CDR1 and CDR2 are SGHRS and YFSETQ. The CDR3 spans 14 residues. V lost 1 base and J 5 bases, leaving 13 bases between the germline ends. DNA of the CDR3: TGCGCCAGCAGCTTGTTTGGTAACGACCACGAGCAGTACTTC. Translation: CASSLFGNDHEQYF.

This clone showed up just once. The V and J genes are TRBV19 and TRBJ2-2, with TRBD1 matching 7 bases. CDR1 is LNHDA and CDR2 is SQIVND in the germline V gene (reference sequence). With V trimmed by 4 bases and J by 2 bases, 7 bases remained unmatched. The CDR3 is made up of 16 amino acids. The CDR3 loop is CASSTSGTENTGELFF. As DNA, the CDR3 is TGTGCCAGTAGTACCTCCGGGACAGAAAACACCGGGGAGCTGTTTTTT.

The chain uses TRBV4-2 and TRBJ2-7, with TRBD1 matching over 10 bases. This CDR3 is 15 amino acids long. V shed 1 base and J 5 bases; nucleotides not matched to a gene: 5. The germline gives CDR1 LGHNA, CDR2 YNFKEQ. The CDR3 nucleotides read TGTGCCAGCAGCCAAGGGGGGACAGGGGCCCACGAGCAGTACTTC. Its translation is CASSQGGTGAHEQYF.

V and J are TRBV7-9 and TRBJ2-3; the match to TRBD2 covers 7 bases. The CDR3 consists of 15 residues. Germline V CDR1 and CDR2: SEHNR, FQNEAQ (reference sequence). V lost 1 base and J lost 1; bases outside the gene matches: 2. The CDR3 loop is CASSLGEGGTDTQYF. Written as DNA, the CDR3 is TGTGCCAGCAGCTTAGGGGAGGGTGGCACAGATACGCAGTATTTT.

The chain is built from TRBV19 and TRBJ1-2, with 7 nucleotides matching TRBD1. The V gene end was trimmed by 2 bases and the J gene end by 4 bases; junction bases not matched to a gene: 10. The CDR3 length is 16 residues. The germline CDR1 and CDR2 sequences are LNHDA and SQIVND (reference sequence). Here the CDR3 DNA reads TGTGCCAGTAGTATACCTACAGGGGATAATTTCTATGGCTACACCTTC. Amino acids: CASSIPTGDNFYGYTF. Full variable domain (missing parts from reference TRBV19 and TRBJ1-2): DGGITQSPKYLFRKEGQNVTLSCEQNLNHDAMYWYRQDPGQGLRLIYYSQIVNDFQKGDIAEGYSVSREKKESFPLTVTSAQKNPTAFYLCASSIPTGDNFYGYTFGSGTRLTVV.

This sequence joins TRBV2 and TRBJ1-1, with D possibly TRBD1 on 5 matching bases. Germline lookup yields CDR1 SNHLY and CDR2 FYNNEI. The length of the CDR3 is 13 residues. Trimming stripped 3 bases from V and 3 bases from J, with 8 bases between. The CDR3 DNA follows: TGTGCCAGCAGTGAGGGGGTTGACACTGAAGCTTTCTTT. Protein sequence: CASSEGVDTEAFF.

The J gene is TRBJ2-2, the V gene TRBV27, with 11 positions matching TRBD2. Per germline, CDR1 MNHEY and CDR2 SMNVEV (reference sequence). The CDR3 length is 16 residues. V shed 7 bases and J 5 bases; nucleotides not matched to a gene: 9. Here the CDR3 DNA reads TGTGCCAGCAATACCCGGACTAGCGGGCCGACCGGGGAGCTGTTTTTT. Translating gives CASNTRTSGPTGELFF.

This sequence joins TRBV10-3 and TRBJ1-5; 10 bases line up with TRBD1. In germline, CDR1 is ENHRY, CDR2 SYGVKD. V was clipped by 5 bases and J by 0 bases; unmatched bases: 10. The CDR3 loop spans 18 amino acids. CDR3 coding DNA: TGTGCCATCAGTTCCCAGGGGGACAGGGGCCCTAGCAATCAGCCCCAGCATTTT. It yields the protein CAISSQGDRGPSNQPQHF.

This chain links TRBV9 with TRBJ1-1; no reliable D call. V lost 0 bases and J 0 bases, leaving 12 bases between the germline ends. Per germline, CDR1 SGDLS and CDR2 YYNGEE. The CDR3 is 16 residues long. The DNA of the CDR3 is TGTGCCAGCAGCGTAGGGCTGGCAGGCGTGAACACTGAAGCTTTCTTT. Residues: CASSVGLAGVNTEAFF. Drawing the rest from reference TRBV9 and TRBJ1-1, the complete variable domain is DSGVTQTPKHLITATGQRVTLRCSPRSGDLSVYWYQQSLDQGLQFLIQYYNGEERAKGNILERFSAQQFPDLHSELNLSSLELGDSALYFCASSVGLAGVNTEAFFGQGTRLTVV.

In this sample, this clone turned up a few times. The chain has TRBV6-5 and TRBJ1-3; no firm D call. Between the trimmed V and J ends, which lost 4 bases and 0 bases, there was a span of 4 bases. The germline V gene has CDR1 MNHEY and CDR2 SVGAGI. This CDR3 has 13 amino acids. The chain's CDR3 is CASSSGSGNTIYF. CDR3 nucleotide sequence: TGTGCCAGCAGTTCAGGCTCTGGAAACACCATATATTTT.

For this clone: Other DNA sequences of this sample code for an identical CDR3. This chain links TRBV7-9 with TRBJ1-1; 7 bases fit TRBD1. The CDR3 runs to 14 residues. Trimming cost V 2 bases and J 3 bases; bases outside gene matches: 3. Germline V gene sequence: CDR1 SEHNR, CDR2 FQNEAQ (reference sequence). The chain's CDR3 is CASSLPGGDTEAFF. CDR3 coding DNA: TGTGCCAGCAGCTTACCAGGGGGGGACACTGAAGCTTTCTTT.

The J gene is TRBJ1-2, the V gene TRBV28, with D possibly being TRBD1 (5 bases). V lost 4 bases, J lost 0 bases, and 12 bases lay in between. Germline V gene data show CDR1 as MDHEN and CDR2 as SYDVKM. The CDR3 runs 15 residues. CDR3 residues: CASSSIGTSNYGYTF. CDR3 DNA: TGTGCCAGCAGTTCTATCGGGACTTCTAACTATGGCTACACCTTC.

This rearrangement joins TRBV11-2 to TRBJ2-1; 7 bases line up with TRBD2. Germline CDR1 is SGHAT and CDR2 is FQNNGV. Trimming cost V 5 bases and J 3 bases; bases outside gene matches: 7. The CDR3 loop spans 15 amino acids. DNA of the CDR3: TGTGCCAGCAGCCTACTAGCGTCTAACTACAATGAGCAGTTCTTC. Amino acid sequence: CASSLLASNYNEQFF.

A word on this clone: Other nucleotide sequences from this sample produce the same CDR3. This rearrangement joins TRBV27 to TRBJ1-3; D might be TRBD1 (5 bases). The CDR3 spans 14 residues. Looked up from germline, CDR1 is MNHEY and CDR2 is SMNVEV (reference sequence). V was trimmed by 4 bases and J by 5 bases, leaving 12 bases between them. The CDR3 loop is CASSSGTARNTIYF. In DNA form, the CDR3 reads TGTGCCAGCAGTTCCGGGACGGCAAGAAACACCATATATTTT.